The rows below give T cell receptor beta chains drawn from one sample of a study of beta chain features in type 1 diabetes. Sequencing was performed with immunoSEQ multiplex PCR; in TCRdb, only in-frame clones are kept and a portion is missing. The sample lists hundreds of thousands of clones, about a sixth seen once, with about 0.02% in the top ten. The sample comprised naive CD4+ T cells from blood. These receptors originate from a woman between 18 and 30 years old in good health. Both conserved end residues are part of each CDR3. The D gene is left open where the match is weak. The size field is filled for only some rows; it gives once, few, many or a size class.

CDR3 DNA: TGTGCCAGCAGCCCACACGGGGGGCCTGGGGCCAACGTCCTGACTTTC; CDR3 protein: CASSPHGGPGANVLTF; D gene: .; V gene: TRBV4-2; clone size: few; J gene: TRBJ2-6; CDR3 length: 16
CDR3 DNA: TGTGCCAGCGGGCGGGCGGGCAACCCCTCCTACGAGCAGTACTTC; CDR3 protein: CASGRAGNPSYEQYF; D gene: .; V gene: TRBV7-2; clone size: few; J gene: TRBJ2-7; CDR3 length: 15
CDR3 DNA: TGTGCCAGCAGTGTAGCGGGAGAAGTTGTTGAGCAGTTCTTC; CDR3 protein: CASSVAGEVVEQFF; D gene: TRBD2; V gene: TRBV25-1; clone size: .; J gene: TRBJ2-1; CDR3 length: 14
CDR3 DNA: TGTGCCAGTAGTATAGTTTCGGGGTACACTGAAGCTTTCTTT; CDR3 protein: CASSIVSGYTEAFF; D gene: .; V gene: TRBV19; clone size: few; J gene: TRBJ1-1; CDR3 length: 14
CDR3 DNA: TGCGCCAGCAGCCAAGAGCCTCGCGGCGCTGAAGGGGGCGATACGCAGTATTTT; CDR3 protein: CASSQEPRGAEGGDTQYF; D gene: TRBD1; V gene: TRBV4-3; clone size: few; J gene: TRBJ2-3; CDR3 length: 18
CDR3 DNA: TGCAGCACCGTGAGTGGGTGGGGCGGAGAGACCCAGTACTTC; CDR3 protein: CSTVSGWGGETQYF; D gene: .; V gene: TRBV29-1; clone size: .; J gene: TRBJ2-5; CDR3 length: 14
CDR3 DNA: TGTGCCAGCAGTTTCGGTGAGACCCAGTACTTC; CDR3 protein: CASSFGETQYF; D gene: .; V gene: TRBV28; clone size: few; J gene: TRBJ2-5; CDR3 length: 11
CDR3 DNA: TGCGCCAGCAGCTTGCAACAGGGTGGAAGAACTGAAGCTTTCTTT; CDR3 protein: CASSLQQGGRTEAFF; D gene: .; V gene: TRBV5-1; clone size: few; J gene: TRBJ1-1; CDR3 length: 15
CDR3 DNA: TGTGCCATCAGTGGGTGCAGCCGGGGAAACACCATATATTTT; CDR3 protein: CAISGCSRGNTIYF; D gene: .; V gene: TRBV10-3; clone size: .; J gene: TRBJ1-3; CDR3 length: 14
CDR3 DNA: TGTGCCAGCAGCTTAGGAATCGGGGTCCCCTACGAGCAGTACTTC; CDR3 protein: CASSLGIGVPYEQYF; D gene: .; V gene: TRBV7-2; clone size: .; J gene: TRBJ2-7; CDR3 length: 15
CDR3 DNA: TGTGCCAGCAGCGCCGGGGGTAGTTATAGCAATCAGCCCCGGCATTTT; CDR3 protein: CASSAGGSYSNQPRHF; D gene: .; V gene: TRBV9; clone size: .; J gene: TRBJ1-5; CDR3 length: 16
CDR3 DNA: TGTGCCAGCCTAGCAGCGGGGAACTATGGCTACACCTTC; CDR3 protein: CASLAAGNYGYTF; D gene: .; V gene: TRBV6-6; clone size: .; J gene: TRBJ1-2; CDR3 length: 13
CDR3 DNA: TGTGCCAGCACCCGAGCCCGGACAGTTCAAGAGACCCAGTACTTC; CDR3 protein: CASTRARTVQETQYF; D gene: .; V gene: TRBV6-1; clone size: .; J gene: TRBJ2-5; CDR3 length: 15
CDR3 DNA: TGTGCCAGCAGCTTAATCGGTTCTAGCGGGAGTTTCGACTACAATGAGCAGTTCTTC; CDR3 protein: CASSLIGSSGSFDYNEQFF; D gene: TRBD2; V gene: TRBV7-9; clone size: .; J gene: TRBJ2-1; CDR3 length: 19
CDR3 DNA: TGTGCCAGCAGCTTCGTACCTCCCAGGGAGCTGTTTTTT; CDR3 protein: CASSFVPPRELFF; D gene: .; V gene: TRBV11-2; clone size: .; J gene: TRBJ2-2; CDR3 length: 13
CDR3 DNA: TGTGCCAGCAGGCGCCGGGACCTTTTAGGGTATGGCTACACCTTC; CDR3 protein: CASRRRDLLGYGYTF; D gene: .; V gene: TRBV28; clone size: once; J gene: TRBJ1-2; CDR3 length: 15
CDR3 DNA: TGTGCCAGCAGTCGGACTAGCGGCTACACAGATACGCAGTATTTT; CDR3 protein: CASSRTSGYTDTQYF; D gene: TRBD2; V gene: TRBV28; clone size: few; J gene: TRBJ2-3; CDR3 length: 15